This T cell receptor beta chain was documented in a study of T cell responses to AZD1222 COVID-19 vaccine (dated by TCRdb to the early 2020s). Background on the whole study: A total of 230 to 250 trial participants underwent TCR sequencing, of whom more than 200 had received two doses of AZD1222 and 26 had received two doses of the MenACWY control vaccine. Trial participants were enrolled into age subgroups of 18-55, 56-69 and 70-plus years, which contained 148, 28 and 57 TCR-sequenced participants, respectively.

The CDR3 regions of human TCRbeta chains were analyzed by immunosequencing. The original methods were these. Repertoire TCRs were checked for matches against a reference library of SARS-CoV-2-specific TCRs that had been generated using the MIRA antigen-specificity platform. Breadth was defined as the fraction of unique TCRs that were SARS-CoV-2-associated, and depth was defined as the fraction of total T cells that were SARS-CoV-2-associated. Using the MIRA data, each spike-specific TCR was assigned both to the spike region to which the TCR was reactive and to a CD4 or CD8 class. Log10-transformed breadth and depth values were compared by one-way ANOVA with Sidak's multiple comparisons tests. The source is immuneACCESS, and TCRdb retained only in-frame sequences with V and J called. Part of the clones is not carried over; for the studies checked, unresolved V genes explain less than half of this, and the remainder is unexplained. The DNA gave D and trimming, while V, J and clone size come from that table. Recorded for this sample are fewer than 150,000 clones; 89% of them occurred a single time. Jointly, the top ten make up roughly 8.9% of the sample.

In regard to this clone: The antigen it binds to is not known. Qualities for individual bases were not recorded, and no much larger clone is one base off.

What this sample's time point label stands for: about 28 days (+/-7) after the second vaccine dose. AZD1222 recipients with second doses at about 4 weeks or about 12 weeks were pooled, because spike-specific TCR depth and breadth did not differ between schedules. Vaccinee samples came from UK trials COV001 and COV002, including a single-blind randomized controlled phase 2/3 trial of AZD1222 (ChAdOx1 nCoV-19) in healthy adults. For TCRbeta chain sequencing, PBMC samples from trial participants were taken at day 0 and at day 28 after the second dose. Overall results and qualifications from the work: CD4 TCRs associated with the vaccine covered the entire spike protein, and the dominant responses were in regions 160-218 and 743-854. Reportedly, almost half of the unique spike-specific TCRs recognized epitopes lying outside the regions that are mutated in the B.1.351 and B.1.1.7 variants. After two AZD1222 doses, spike-specific TCR breadth and depth were significantly higher than at day 0 and than in MenACWY recipients. Conclusions about previously exposed vaccinees are limited, since just 5 or 6 AZD1222 recipients were seropositive for SARS-CoV-2 at baseline. Participants were mostly white British and included more females than males, and it was suggested by the authors that clonal diversity may have been underestimated. Because no samples from the day 14 peak response were available, repertoires could be characterized only after the peak T cell response. In the small 56-69-year group, the increase in depth fell short of significance, most likely because of low power.

Here the sequenced sample was peripheral blood, taken 28 days after the second AZD1222 dose. The TCR was taken from an adult who received the AZD1222 COVID-19 vaccine.

The nucleotide sequence reads TGTGCCAGCAGCTCGCGCCGACGGGTGCGGTGGGACAATGAGCAGTTCTTC. Its protein is CASSSRRRVRWDNEQFF. The V and J segments used are TRBV3-1 (or the pseudogene TRBV3-2) and TRBJ2-1; no D segment can be confidently identified. Including cysteine and phenylalanine, the CDR3 has 17 amino acids. Left in the record is the CDR3 DNA by itself, 51 bases read in frame from the first base. CDR1 and CDR2 are read off the germline V gene (reference sequence) as LGHDT and YNNKEL. Trimming takes 5 bases from V and 5 bases from J, and the germline ends sit 22 bases apart.